This T cell receptor (beta chain) was captured in a study of blood T cell repertoires in COVID-19. Whole-study context: Acute-phase and convalescent COVID-19 samples originated in the United States, Italy and Spain. PBMCs, B-cell-depleted T cells, or T cells were the source of the cDNA or gDNA that made up the material.

Profiled with immunoSEQ multiplex PCR; TCRdb holds only in-frame clones, not every one. The sample includes around 140,000 clones, about four fifths of them seen just once. Unmatched junction bases numbered 2, after V lost 2 bases and J lost 7 bases. The CDR3 is 14 residues long. From germline, CDR1 is MNHNY and CDR2 SVGAGI (reference sequence). Sequencing was carried out using peripheral blood. The J gene is TRBJ2-1, the V gene TRBV6-6, with 10 bases that match TRBD1. This clonotype was sampled from a woman aged 55-75 years with acute or convalescent COVID-19. The CDR3 nucleotides read TGTGCCAGCAGTTACGGGACAGGGGAGAATGAGCAGTTCTTC. It specifies CASSYGTGENEQFF.